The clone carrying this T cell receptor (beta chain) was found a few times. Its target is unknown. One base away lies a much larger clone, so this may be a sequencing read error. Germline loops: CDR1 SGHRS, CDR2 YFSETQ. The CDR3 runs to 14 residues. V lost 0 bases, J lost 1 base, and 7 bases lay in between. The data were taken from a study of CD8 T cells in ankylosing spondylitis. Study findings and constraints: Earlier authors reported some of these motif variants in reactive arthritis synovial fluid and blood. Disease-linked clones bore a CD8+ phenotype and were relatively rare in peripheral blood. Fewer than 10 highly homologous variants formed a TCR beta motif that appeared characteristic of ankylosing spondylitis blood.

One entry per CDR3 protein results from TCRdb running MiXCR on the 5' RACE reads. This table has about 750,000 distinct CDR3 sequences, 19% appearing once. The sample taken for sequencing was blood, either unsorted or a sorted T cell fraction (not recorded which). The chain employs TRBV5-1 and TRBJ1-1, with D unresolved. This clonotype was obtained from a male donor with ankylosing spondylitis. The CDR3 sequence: CASSLEPANTEAFF. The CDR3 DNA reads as TGCGCCAGCAGCTTGGAGCCAGCGAACACTGAAGCTTTCTTT.